The 12 T cell receptor beta chains below come from one sample, sequenced in a study of T cells in Graves' hyperthyroidism and ophthalmopathy. Amplification of TCR beta CDR3 regions used RNA as the template. HTBI primers drove first-round RT-PCR of the TCR CDR3. TCRdb re-called the multiplex PCR reads through MiXCR, storing one row per CDR3 protein. The table has around 350,000 distinct CDR3 sequences, about 19% seen once. The source material was blood. The receptors were sampled from a woman aged 18-35 years with Graves' hyperthyroidism.

This clonotype showed up many times. The chain is built from TRBV5-1 and TRBJ1-2; D unresolved. This CDR3 has 15 amino acids. The V end lost 0 bases, the J end lost 3 bases, and 12 bases lay between the germline ends. Germline CDR1 SGHRS, CDR2 YFSETQ. The CDR3 here is CASSLGQAGDYGYTF. DNA for the CDR3: TGCGCCAGCAGCTTGGGGCAGGCCGGGGACTATGGCTACACCTTC.

This clonotype was detected many times. The chain links TRBV24-1 to TRBJ2-7; D call uncertain. Trimming removed 9 bases from V and 6 bases from J, with 14 bases in between. The CDR3 totals 12 residues. CDR1 is KGHDR, CDR2 SFDVKD, per germline. The CDR3 spells CATGDTPGEQYF. The CDR3, as DNA: TGTGCCACCGGCGACACCCCGGGCGAGCAGTACTTC.

The chain couples TRBV12-3 or TRBV12-4 to TRBJ2-7; D gene ambiguous. V lost 6 bases, J lost 6 bases, and 21 bases lay in between. CDR3 length equals 15 residues. CDR3 loop: CASSPSPGTYPEQYF. CDR3 coding DNA: TGTGCCAGCAGCCCCTCTCCGGGCACCTATCCCGAGCAGTACTTC.

This clonotype was counted at least ten times. The chain recombines TRBV12-3 or TRBV12-4 with TRBJ1-2, with D hard to call. The V and J ends lost 1 base and 3 bases respectively, with 9 bases between them. This CDR3 contains 14 residues. The CDR3 protein is CASSLGSGDYGYTF. The CDR3 DNA follows: TGTGCCAGCAGTTTAGGGTCCGGGGACTATGGCTACACCTTC.

As for this clonotype: Just one base apart from a much larger clone, this may be a read error. The chain employs TRBV15 and TRBJ1-2; D gene uncertain. There are 13 residues in the CDR3. Germline assignment: CDR1 LNHNV and CDR2 YYDKDF (reference sequence). The CDR3 DNA sequence: TGTTCCACCAGCAGAGGTCCTAACTATGGCTACACCTTC. Encoded protein: CSTSRGPNYGYTF.

This clonotype was detected ten times or more. Here the CDR3 reads CASSLGRNEAFF. The DNA for the CDR3 is TGCGCCAGCAGCTTGGGGCGGAATGAAGCTTTCTTT. This chain links TRBV5-1 with TRBJ1-1; D is uncertain. The CDR3 totals 12 residues. V shed 0 bases and J shed 7 bases, with 7 bases lying between them. Looked up from germline, CDR1 is SGHRS and CDR2 is YFSETQ.

The V call is TRBV3-1, the J call TRBJ2-3; TRBD2 matches at 9 bases. CDR1 LGHDT and CDR2 YNNKEL come from the germline V gene (reference sequence). J lost 7 bases, V lost 5 bases, and 10 bases had no gene match. This CDR3 spans 15 amino acids. The CDR3 nucleotides read TGTGCCAGCAGCTCAAGGGTAGCGGGGGAGAATACGCAGTATTTT. It is translated as CASSSRVAGENTQYF.

This clonotype appeared many times. V gene TRBV30 combines with J gene TRBJ1-6; no reliable D call. CDR1 GTSNPN and CDR2 SVGIG come from the germline V gene (reference sequence). The V end was cut by 3 bases, the J end by 4 bases, with 13 bases between. The CDR3 is 15 residues long. The CDR3 loop is CAWSRPPTYNSPLHF. In DNA form, the CDR3 reads TGTGCCTGGAGCCGGCCACCCACTTATAATTCACCCCTCCACTTT.

This clonotype was seen a handful of times. This rearrangement joins TRBV7-2 to TRBJ2-5; D remains ambiguous. The CDR3 extends over 13 amino acids. Looked up from germline, CDR1 is SGHTA and CDR2 is FQGNSA. V was cut by 4 bases and J by 1 base, with 7 bases left in between. CDR3 nucleotide sequence: TGTGCCAGCAGCTGGACGGTCCAAGAGACCCAGTACTTC. Protein sequence: CASSWTVQETQYF.

This clonotype occurred many times. The rearrangement links TRBV12-3 or TRBV12-4 to TRBJ1-5; 7 nucleotides line up with TRBD1. The trim removed 5 bases at V and 7 bases at J, leaving 14 bases unmatched. The CDR3 loop spans 16 amino acids. The CDR3 reads CASSPRSGGSVQPQHF. CDR3 bases: TGTGCCAGCAGTCCGAGGTCAGGGGGTTCCGTCCAGCCCCAGCATTTT.

This clonotype came up many times. V and J are TRBV27 and TRBJ1-2; D possibly corresponds to TRBD1 (6 bases). The CDR3 contains 13 residues. Between the trimmed V and J ends, which lost 6 bases and 8 bases, there was a span of 16 bases. The germline V gene encodes CDR1 MNHEY and CDR2 SMNVEV (reference sequence). Written as DNA, the CDR3 is TGTGCCAGCAGCCTGACAGGCCTCCCCGGCTACACCTTC. Translating gives CASSLTGLPGYTF.

To note about this clonotype: Germline is not matched at one junction end, which may reflect a read error. The rearrangement uses TRBV11-2 and TRBJ2-4, with 7 bases matching TRBD2. The germline V gene encodes CDR1 SGHAT and CDR2 FQNNGV. CDR3 length: 16 amino acids. In DNA, the CDR3 is TGTGCCAGCAGCTTAGGTCGCGGGGGAGCCAAAAACATTAAGTACTTC. It translates to CASSLGRGGAKNIKYF.